This T cell receptor (beta chain) originates from a study of technical replicates of blood from a few donors. V lost 4 bases, J lost 2 bases, and 19 bases lay in between. The CDR3 has 17 residues. CDR1 is LGHNT, CDR2 FRNRAP, per germline. Profiling relied on immunoSEQ multiplex PCR, and the TCRdb table lists in-frame clones only, not all of them. The table lists tens of thousands of clones, about 96% of them singletons. The chain links TRBV12-5 to TRBJ2-3; the D gene is possibly TRBD2 (5 bases). Sequenced: T cells isolated from PBMCs. The sequence derives from a human donor in good health. The CDR3 spells CASGSPTIVGVTDTQYF. In DNA, the CDR3 is TGTGCTAGTGGTTCCCCAACCATTGTCGGGGTCACAGATACGCAGTATTTT.